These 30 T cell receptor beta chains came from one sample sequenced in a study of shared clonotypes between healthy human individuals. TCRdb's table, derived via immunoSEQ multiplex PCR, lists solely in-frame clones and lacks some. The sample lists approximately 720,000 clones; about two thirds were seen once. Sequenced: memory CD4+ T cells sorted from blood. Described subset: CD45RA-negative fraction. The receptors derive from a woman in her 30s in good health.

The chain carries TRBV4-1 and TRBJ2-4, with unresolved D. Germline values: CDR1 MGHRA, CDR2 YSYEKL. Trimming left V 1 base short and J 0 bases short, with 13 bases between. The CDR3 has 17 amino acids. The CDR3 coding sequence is TGCGCCAGCAGCCAAGGGACCGATACCCTAGCCAAAAACATTCAGTACTTC. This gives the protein CASSQGTDTLAKNIQYF.

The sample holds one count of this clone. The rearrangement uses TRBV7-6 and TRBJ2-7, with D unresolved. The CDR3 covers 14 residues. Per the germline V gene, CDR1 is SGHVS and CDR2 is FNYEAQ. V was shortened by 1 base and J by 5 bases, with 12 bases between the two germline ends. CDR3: CASSLGQASHEQYF. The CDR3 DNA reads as TGTGCCAGCAGCTTAGGGCAGGCCTCACACGAGCAGTACTTC.

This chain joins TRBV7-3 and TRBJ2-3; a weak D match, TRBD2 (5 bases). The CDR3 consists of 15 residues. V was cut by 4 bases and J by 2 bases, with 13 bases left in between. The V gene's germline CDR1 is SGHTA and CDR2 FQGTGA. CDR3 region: CASSSDYLSTDTQYF. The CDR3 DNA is TGTGCCAGCAGCTCTGACTACTTGTCCACAGATACGCAGTATTTT.

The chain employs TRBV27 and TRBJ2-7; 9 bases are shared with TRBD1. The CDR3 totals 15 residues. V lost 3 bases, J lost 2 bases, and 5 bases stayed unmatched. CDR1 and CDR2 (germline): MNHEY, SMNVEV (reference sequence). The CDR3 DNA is TGTGCCAGCAGTTTCGGGGACAGGGCCGCCTACGAGCAGTACTTC. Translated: CASSFGDRAAYEQYF.

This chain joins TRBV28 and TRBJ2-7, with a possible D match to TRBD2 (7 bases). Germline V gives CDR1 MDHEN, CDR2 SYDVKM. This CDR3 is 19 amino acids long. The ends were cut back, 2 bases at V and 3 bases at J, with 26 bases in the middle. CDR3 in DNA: TGTGCCAGCAGTTTACTCCTAACAGGGAGGCCTAGCGGCGACTACGAGCAGTACTTC. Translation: CASSLLLTGRPSGDYEQYF. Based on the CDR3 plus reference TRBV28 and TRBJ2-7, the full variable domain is DVKVTQSSRYLVKRTGEKVFLECVQDMDHENMFWYRQDPGLGLRLIYFSYDVKMKEKGDIPEGYSVSREKKERFSLILESASTNQTSMYLCASSLLLTGRPSGDYEQYFGPGTRLTVT.

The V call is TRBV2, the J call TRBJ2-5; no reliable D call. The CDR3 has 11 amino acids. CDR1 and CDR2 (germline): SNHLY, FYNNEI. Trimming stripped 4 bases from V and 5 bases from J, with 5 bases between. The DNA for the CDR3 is TGTGCCAGCAGTGTTATGGAGACCCAGTACTTC. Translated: CASSVMETQYF.

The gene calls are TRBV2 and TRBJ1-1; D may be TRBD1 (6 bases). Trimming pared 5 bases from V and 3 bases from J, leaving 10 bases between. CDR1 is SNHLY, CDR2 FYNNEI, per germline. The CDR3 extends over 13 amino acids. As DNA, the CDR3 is TGTGCCAGCAGTTCCAGGGGCGACACTGAAGCTTTCTTT. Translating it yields CASSSRGDTEAFF.

The CDR3, as DNA: TGTGCCAGCAGCTCCTTAGCGGGAGCGGGCAATGAGCAGTTCTTC. It is translated as CASSSLAGAGNEQFF. The chain couples TRBV5-6 to TRBJ2-1, with 9 bases lining up with TRBD2. Per germline, CDR1 SGHDT and CDR2 YYEEEE. This CDR3 is 15 amino acids long. The ends lost 3 bases at V and 6 bases at J; junction bases unmatched: 7.

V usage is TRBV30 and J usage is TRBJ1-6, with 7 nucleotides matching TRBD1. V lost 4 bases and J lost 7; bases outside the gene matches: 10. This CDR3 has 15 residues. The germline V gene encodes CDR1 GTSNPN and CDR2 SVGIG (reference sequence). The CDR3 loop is CAWTPTDRNNSPLHF. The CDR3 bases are TGTGCCTGGACTCCTACGGACAGGAACAATTCACCCCTCCACTTT.

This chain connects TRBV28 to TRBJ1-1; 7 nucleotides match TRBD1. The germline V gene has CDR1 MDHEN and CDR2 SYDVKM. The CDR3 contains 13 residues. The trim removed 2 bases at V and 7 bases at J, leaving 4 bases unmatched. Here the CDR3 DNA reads TGTGCCAGCAGTTTACCCGGGACAGATGAAGCTTTCTTT. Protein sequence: CASSLPGTDEAFF.

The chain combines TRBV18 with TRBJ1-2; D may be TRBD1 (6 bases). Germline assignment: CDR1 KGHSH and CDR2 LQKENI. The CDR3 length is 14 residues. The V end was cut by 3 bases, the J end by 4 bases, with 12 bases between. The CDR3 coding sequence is TGTGCCAGCTCACCTACAGGGCCTGCCTATGGCTACACCTTC. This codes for CASSPTGPAYGYTF.

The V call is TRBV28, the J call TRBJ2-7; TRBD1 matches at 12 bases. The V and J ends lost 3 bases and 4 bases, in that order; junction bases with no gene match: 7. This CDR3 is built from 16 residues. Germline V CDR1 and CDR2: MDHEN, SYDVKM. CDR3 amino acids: CASSLGQGAFGYEQYF. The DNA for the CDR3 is TGTGCCAGCAGTTTGGGACAGGGGGCCTTTGGTTACGAGCAGTACTTC.

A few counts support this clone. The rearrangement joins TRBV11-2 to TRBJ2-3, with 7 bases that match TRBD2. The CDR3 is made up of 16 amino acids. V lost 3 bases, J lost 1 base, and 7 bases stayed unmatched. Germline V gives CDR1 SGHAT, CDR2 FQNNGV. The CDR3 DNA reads TGTGCCAGCAGCTTTGGGCGGGGGATCCGCACAGATACGCAGTATTTT. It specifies CASSFGRGIRTDTQYF.

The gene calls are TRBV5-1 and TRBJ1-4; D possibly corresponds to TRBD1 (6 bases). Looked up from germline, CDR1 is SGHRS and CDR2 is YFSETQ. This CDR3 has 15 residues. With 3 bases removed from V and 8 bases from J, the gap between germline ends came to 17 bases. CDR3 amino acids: CASSSGQFSGEKLFF. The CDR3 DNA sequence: TGCGCCAGCAGCTCAGGACAGTTCAGCGGCGAAAAACTGTTTTTT.

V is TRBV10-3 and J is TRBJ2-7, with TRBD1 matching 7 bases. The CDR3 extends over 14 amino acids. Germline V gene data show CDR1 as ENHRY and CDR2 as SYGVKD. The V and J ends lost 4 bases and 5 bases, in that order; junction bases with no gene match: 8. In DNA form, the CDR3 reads TGTGCCATCAGTGGAATTACAGGGGAAAACGAGCAGTACTTC. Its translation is CAISGITGENEQYF.

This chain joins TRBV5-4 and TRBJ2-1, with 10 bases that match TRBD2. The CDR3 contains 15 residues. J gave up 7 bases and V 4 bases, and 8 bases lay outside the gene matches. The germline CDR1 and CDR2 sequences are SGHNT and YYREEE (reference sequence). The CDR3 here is CASSGSSGSHNEQFF. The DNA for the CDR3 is TGTGCCAGCAGCGGATCTAGCGGGAGTCATAATGAGCAGTTCTTC. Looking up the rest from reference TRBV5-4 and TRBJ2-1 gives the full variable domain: ETGVTQSPTHLIKTRGQQVTLRCSSQSGHNTVSWYQQALGQGPQFIFQYYREEENGRGNFPPRFSGLQFPNYSSELNVNALELDDSALYLCASSGSSGSHNEQFFGPGTRLTVL.

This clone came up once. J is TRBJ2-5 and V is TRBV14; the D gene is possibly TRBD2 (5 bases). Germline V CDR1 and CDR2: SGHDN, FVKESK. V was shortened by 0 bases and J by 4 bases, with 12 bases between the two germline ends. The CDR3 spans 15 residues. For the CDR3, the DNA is TGTGCCAGCAGCCAAGATGGGTGGGAGCGAGAGACCCAGTACTTC. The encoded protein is CASSQDGWERETQYF.

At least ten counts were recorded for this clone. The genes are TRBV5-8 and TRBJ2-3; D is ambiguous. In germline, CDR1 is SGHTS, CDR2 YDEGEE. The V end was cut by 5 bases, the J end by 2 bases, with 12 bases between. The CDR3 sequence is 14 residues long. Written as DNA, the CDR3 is TGTGCCAGCAGTCAAACCCCCTACACAGATACGCAGTATTTT. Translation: CASSQTPYTDTQYF. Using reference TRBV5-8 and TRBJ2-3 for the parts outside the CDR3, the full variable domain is EAGVTQSPTHLIKTRGQQATLRCSPISGHTSVYWYQQALGLGLQFLLWYDEGEERNRGNFPPRFSGRQFPNYSSELNVNALELEDSALYLCASSQTPYTDTQYFGPGTRLTVL.

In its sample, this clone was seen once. DNA for the CDR3: TGTGCCAGCAGCCGGGGGGGTGCCACTGAAGCTTTCTTT. It encodes CASSRGGATEAFF. The genes are TRBV5-6 and TRBJ1-1; D might be TRBD1 (5 bases). The CDR3 consists of 13 residues. With 4 bases removed from V and 4 bases from J, the gap between germline ends came to 11 bases. The germline V gene has CDR1 SGHDT and CDR2 YYEEEE. The complete variable domain, with remaining parts taken from reference TRBV5-6 and TRBJ1-1, reads DAGVTQSPTHLIKTRGQQVTLRCSPKSGHDTVSWYQQALGQGPQFIFQYYEEEERQRGNFPDRFSGHQFPNYSSELNVNALLLGDSALYLCASSRGGATEAFFGQGTRLTVV.

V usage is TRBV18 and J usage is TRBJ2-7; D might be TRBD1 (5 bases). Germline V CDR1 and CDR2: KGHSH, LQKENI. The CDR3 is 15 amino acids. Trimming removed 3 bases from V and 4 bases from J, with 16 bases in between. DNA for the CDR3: TGTGCCAGCTCACCGTTGGTAGGGGATGGGTACGAGCAGTACTTC. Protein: CASSPLVGDGYEQYF. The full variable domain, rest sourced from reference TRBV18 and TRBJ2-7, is NAGVMQNPRHLVRRRGQEARLRCSPMKGHSHVYWYRQLPEEGLKFMVYLQKENIIDESGMPKERFSAEFPKEGPSILRIQQVVRGDSAAYFCASSPLVGDGYEQYFGPGTRLTVT.

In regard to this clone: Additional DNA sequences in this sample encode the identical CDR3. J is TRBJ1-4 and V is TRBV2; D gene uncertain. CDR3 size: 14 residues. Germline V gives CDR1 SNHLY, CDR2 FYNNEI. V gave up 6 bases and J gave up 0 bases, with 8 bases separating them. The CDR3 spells CASRGIATNEKLFF. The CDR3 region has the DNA TGTGCCAGCAGGGGCATTGCAACTAATGAAAAACTGTTTTTT.

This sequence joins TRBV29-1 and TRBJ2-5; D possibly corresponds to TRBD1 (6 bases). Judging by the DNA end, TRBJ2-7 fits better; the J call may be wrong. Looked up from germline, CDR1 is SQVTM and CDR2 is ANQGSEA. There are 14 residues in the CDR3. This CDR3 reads CSVSSPQGWNEQYF. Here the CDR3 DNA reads TGCAGCGTTTCCTCACCCCAGGGGTGGAACGAGCAGTACTTC.

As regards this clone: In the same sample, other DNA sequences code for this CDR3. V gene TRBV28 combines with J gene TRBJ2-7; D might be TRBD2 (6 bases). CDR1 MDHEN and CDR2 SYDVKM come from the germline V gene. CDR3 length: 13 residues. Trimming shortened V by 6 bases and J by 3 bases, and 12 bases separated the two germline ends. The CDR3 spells CASSPSRGYEQYF. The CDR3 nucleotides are TGTGCCAGCAGCCCCTCGCGGGGCTACGAGCAGTACTTC.

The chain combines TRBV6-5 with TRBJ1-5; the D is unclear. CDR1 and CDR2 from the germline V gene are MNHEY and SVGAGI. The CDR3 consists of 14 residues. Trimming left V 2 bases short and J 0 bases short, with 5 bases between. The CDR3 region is CASSYSNSNQPQHF. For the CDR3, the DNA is TGTGCCAGCAGTTACAGTAATAGCAATCAGCCCCAGCATTTT.

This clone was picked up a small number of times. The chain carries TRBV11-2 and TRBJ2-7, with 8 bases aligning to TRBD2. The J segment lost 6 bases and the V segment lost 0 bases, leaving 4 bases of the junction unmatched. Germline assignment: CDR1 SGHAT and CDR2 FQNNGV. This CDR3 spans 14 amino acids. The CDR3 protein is CASSLDQRESEQYF. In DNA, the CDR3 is TGTGCCAGCAGCTTAGATCAGCGGGAGTCCGAGCAGTACTTC.

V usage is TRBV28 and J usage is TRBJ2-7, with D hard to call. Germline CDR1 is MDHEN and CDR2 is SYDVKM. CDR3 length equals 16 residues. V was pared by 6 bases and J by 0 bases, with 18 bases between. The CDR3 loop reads CASRAYLRLSSYEQYF. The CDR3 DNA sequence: TGTGCCAGCAGAGCCTACCTCAGGCTAAGCTCCTACGAGCAGTACTTC.

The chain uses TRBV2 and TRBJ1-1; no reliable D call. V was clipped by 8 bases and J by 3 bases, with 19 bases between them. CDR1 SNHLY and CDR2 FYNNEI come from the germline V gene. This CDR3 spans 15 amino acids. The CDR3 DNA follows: TGTGCCAGCCGCGAATATTATTTACAAGACACTGAAGCTTTCTTT. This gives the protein CASREYYLQDTEAFF.

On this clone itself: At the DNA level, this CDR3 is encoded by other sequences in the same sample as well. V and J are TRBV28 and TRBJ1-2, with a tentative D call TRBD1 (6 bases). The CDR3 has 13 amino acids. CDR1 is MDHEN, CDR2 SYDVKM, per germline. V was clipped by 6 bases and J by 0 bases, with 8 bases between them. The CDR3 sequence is CASSTGTNYGYTF. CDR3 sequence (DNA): TGTGCCAGCAGCACAGGGACTAACTATGGCTACACCTTC.

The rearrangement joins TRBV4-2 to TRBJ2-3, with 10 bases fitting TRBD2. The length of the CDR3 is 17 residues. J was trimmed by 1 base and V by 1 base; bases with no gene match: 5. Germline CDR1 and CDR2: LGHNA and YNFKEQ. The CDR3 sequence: CASSQGGGTSGTDTQYF. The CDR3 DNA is TGTGCCAGCAGCCAAGGGGGGGGGACTAGCGGCACAGATACGCAGTATTTT.

CDR3 protein: CASQSFGSISTDTQYF. The CDR3 DNA follows: TGTGCCAGCCAGTCCTTTGGGTCGATTAGCACAGATACGCAGTATTTT. The chain has TRBV7-8 and TRBJ2-3, with no clear D. CDR1 is SGHVS and CDR2 is FQNEAQ in the germline V gene. V gave up 8 bases and J gave up 0 bases, with 18 bases separating them. The CDR3 totals 16 residues.